The T cell receptor beta chain under discussion was sequenced for a study of cytomegalovirus exposure and HLA in healthy donors. PCR used 60 Vbeta primers and 13 Jbeta primers. The protocol was immunoSEQ multiplex PCR, while the TCRdb copy is restricted to in-frame clones and leaves out a portion. The sample contains around 150,000 clones, 70% to 85% of which appear only once. The sequencing sample was made of PBMCs. The sequence derives from a man aged 35 to 55 in good health and CMV-seropositive.

CDR3 coding DNA: TGCGCCAGCAGCACTCTAGCGGGTTCCTACGAGCAGTACTTC. Amino acid sequence: CASSTLAGSYEQYF. The chain combines TRBV4-1 with TRBJ2-7, with TRBD2 identical over 8 bases. CDR1 and CDR2 from the germline V gene are MGHRA and YSYEKL. The CDR3 length is 14 residues. V was pared by 5 bases and J by 1 base, with 4 bases of the junction left unmatched.